Below are 27 T cell receptor beta chains sequenced from a single sample in a study of PD-1 blockade in classical Hodgkin lymphoma. Time point described: cycle 4 day 1 (C4D1), after more than five weeks of nivolumab. Every patient was affected by relapse after autologous stem cell transplantation, while exposure to brentuximab vedotin was not uniform. Sequenced by immunoSEQ multiplex PCR; TCRdb stores in-frame clones only, minus some. The data show 90,000 to 100,000 clones, around 80% seen once. The material was peripheral blood mononuclear cells (PBMCs), obtained before the fourth cycle of nivolumab. Receptor source: a human donor with classical Hodgkin lymphoma.

The chain has TRBV5-5 and TRBJ1-1; D gene unclear. Trimming left V 3 bases short and J 1 base short, with 13 bases between. CDR3 length equals 15 residues. The germline V gene has CDR1 SGHKS and CDR2 YYEKEE (reference sequence). The CDR3 DNA is TGTGCCAGCAGCTACGGAGGGAGTGGGAACACTGAAGCTTTCTTT. Protein product: CASSYGGSGNTEAFF.

The V and J genes are TRBV6-5 and TRBJ2-5; 8 bases fit TRBD2. Germline V CDR1 and CDR2: MNHEY, SVGAGI. This CDR3 region has 15 residues. Trimming cost V 5 bases and J 7 bases; bases outside gene matches: 12. In DNA form, the CDR3 reads TGTGCCAGCAGTCCACCGGGACTAGACGGTGGGACCCAGTACTTC. Its protein product is CASSPPGLDGGTQYF.

In this sample, this clone turned up a few times. The rearrangement uses TRBV6-5 and TRBJ1-2; TRBD1 matches 7 bases. The J segment lost 2 bases and the V segment lost 6 bases, leaving 6 bases of the junction unmatched. The CDR3 consists of 14 residues. Germline CDR1 MNHEY, CDR2 SVGAGI. CDR3: CASRPTQGNYGYTF. As DNA, the CDR3 is TGTGCCAGCAGGCCCACACAGGGGAACTATGGCTACACCTTC.

This clone was observed a single time. This chain connects TRBV9 to TRBJ1-6; tentative D call: TRBD1 (5 bases). This CDR3 has 15 residues. The germline V gene has CDR1 SGDLS and CDR2 YYNGEE. Trimming took off 0 bases at V and 1 base at J, with 5 bases between the two ends. The CDR3 DNA follows: TGTGCCAGCAGCGTAGAGGGGTCCTATAATTCACCCCTCCACTTT. Its translation: CASSVEGSYNSPLHF.

The chain has TRBV5-4 and TRBJ1-2; D gene unclear. The CDR3 is made up of 12 amino acids. The V end was cut by 3 bases, the J end by 7 bases, with 10 bases between. Germline CDR1 and CDR2: SGHNT and YYREEE (reference sequence). CDR3 bases: TGTGCCAGCAGCTACAGCCAACTTGGCTACACCTTC. This translates into CASSYSQLGYTF.

The chain employs TRBV2 and TRBJ1-2, with 8 positions matching TRBD1. The length of the CDR3 is 14 residues. CDR1 and CDR2 from the germline V gene are SNHLY and FYNNEI. With 6 bases clipped from V and 1 base from J, the junction kept 4 bases outside the gene matches. The CDR3 region has the DNA TGTGCCAGCAGGGCTGACAGGGGTAACTATGGCTACACCTTC. Translated: CASRADRGNYGYTF.

The chain combines TRBV20-1 with TRBJ2-2; D gene uncertain. The germline V gene encodes CDR1 DFQATT and CDR2 SNEGSKA (reference sequence). The CDR3 extends over 11 amino acids. Trimming took off 6 bases at V and 5 bases at J, with 7 bases between the two ends. The CDR3 nucleotides are TGCAGTGCCCCCATTACCGGGGAGCTGTTTTTT. Protein product: CSAPITGELFF.

The rearrangement joins TRBV29-1 to TRBJ2-7; TRBD1 might be the D (6 bases). Trimming took off 6 bases at V and 7 bases at J, with 19 bases between the two ends. Germline V CDR1 and CDR2: SQVTM, ANQGSEA. The CDR3 extends over 13 amino acids. CDR3 protein: CSVSGTLGAEQYF. CDR3 DNA sequence: TGCAGCGTCTCCGGGACACTGGGCGCAGAGCAGTACTTC.

This clone was seen just once. The rearrangement joins TRBV2 to TRBJ1-5, with 7 bases identical to TRBD1. Germline CDR1 and CDR2: SNHLY and FYNNEI. Trimming cost V 7 bases and J 4 bases; bases outside gene matches: 13. The CDR3 runs to 16 residues. The CDR3 sequence: CASTPLGTDLNQPQHF. CDR3 nucleotide sequence: TGTGCCAGCACCCCTCTGGGGACAGACTTAAATCAGCCCCAGCATTTT.

This chain links TRBV7-9 with TRBJ2-3, with 10 bases fitting TRBD2. V lost 10 bases and J lost 2; bases outside the gene matches: 9. The germline gives CDR1 SEHNR, CDR2 FQNEAQ (reference sequence). The CDR3 sequence is 15 residues long. In DNA, the CDR3 is TGTGCCACTGGATCCAGCGGGAGGGCCACAGATACGCAGTATTTT. Protein product: CATGSSGRATDTQYF.

The chain recombines TRBV6-5 with TRBJ1-5; a possible D gene is TRBD1 (5 bases). V lost 6 bases, J lost 8 bases, and 17 bases lay in between. CDR3 length equals 14 residues. Germline V lookup: CDR1 MNHEY, CDR2 SVGAGI. The CDR3 loop reads CASRWGPRLEPQHF. The CDR3 DNA follows: TGTGCCAGCAGATGGGGACCCAGGTTAGAGCCCCAGCATTTT.

The genes are TRBV7-2 and TRBJ1-6; 7 nucleotides match TRBD1. Germline assignment: CDR1 SGHTA and CDR2 FQGNSA. This CDR3 is built from 13 residues. V lost 6 bases, J lost 10 bases, and 6 bases stayed unmatched. The CDR3 protein is CASSYRGRSPLHF. The CDR3 DNA is TGTGCCAGCAGTTACAGGGGTCGCTCACCCCTCCACTTT. Together with reference TRBV7-2 and TRBJ1-6, the CDR3 gives the full variable domain: GAGVSQSPSNKVTEKGKDVELRCDPISGHTALYWYRQSLGQGLEFLIYFQGNSAPDKSGLPSDRFSAERTGGSVSTLTIQRTQQEDSAVYLCASSYRGRSPLHFGNGTRLTVT.

In nucleotides, the CDR3 is TGTGCCAGCAGCTCAACCGGGACTAACTACGAGCAGTACTTC. Translation gives CASSSTGTNYEQYF. The chain has TRBV6-1 and TRBJ2-7, with 7 nucleotides matching TRBD2. The CDR3 runs to 14 residues. V gave up 6 bases and J gave up 3 bases; unmatched junction bases: 8. The V gene's germline CDR1 is MNHNS and CDR2 SASEGT.

V gene TRBV6-6 combines with J gene TRBJ2-3; D gene ambiguous. Germline CDR1 and CDR2: MNHNY and SVGAGI (reference sequence). With 0 bases removed from V and 7 bases from J, the gap between germline ends came to 8 bases. The CDR3 runs 13 residues. CDR3 bases: TGTGCCAGCAGTTACTCGGGTTTAAATACGCAGTATTTT. This sequence encodes CASSYSGLNTQYF.

The CDR3 region has the DNA TGTGCCAGCAGCCATCAGGCGGGACAGGATTATGGCTACACCTTC. As protein: CASSHQAGQDYGYTF. The chain combines TRBV5-5 with TRBJ1-2, with 8 positions matching TRBD1. V lost 4 bases and J lost 5; bases outside the gene matches: 10. This CDR3 has 15 residues. Germline CDR1 is SGHKS and CDR2 is YYEKEE (reference sequence).

This sequence joins TRBV5-1 and TRBJ2-1; 9 nucleotides align to TRBD1. V was pared by 2 bases and J by 6 bases, with 3 bases of the junction left unmatched. The CDR3 consists of 14 residues. The germline V gene encodes CDR1 SGHRS and CDR2 YFSETQ. The CDR3 sequence: CASSFPGQGNEQFF. CDR3 DNA: TGCGCCAGCAGCTTTCCGGGACAGGGCAATGAGCAGTTCTTC. The full variable domain, completed using reference TRBV5-1 and TRBJ2-1, is KAGVTQTPRYLIKTRGQQVTLSCSPISGHRSVSWYQQTPGQGLQFLFEYFSETQRNKGNFPGRFSGRQFSNSRSEMNVSTLELGDSALYLCASSFPGQGNEQFFGPGTRLTVL.

CDR3 sequence reads: CASSDWGDEQYF. DNA of the CDR3: TGTGCCAGCAGTGACTGGGGCGACGAGCAGTACTTC. The chain employs TRBV6-1 and TRBJ2-7; D may be TRBD1 (5 bases). V dropped 3 bases and J dropped 5 bases, with 8 bases sitting between them. The germline V gene encodes CDR1 MNHNS and CDR2 SASEGT. The CDR3 loop spans 12 amino acids.

The rearrangement joins TRBV5-1 to TRBJ2-2, with TRBD1 identical over 9 bases. V lost 0 bases, J lost 6 bases, and 3 bases stayed unmatched. The germline V gene has CDR1 SGHRS and CDR2 YFSETQ. This CDR3 has 15 amino acids. CDR3 sequence: CASSLGGTGSGELFF. The CDR3 DNA follows: TGCGCCAGCAGCTTGGGAGGGACAGGGTCCGGGGAGCTGTTTTTT. The variable domain in full, with the rest retrieved from reference TRBV5-1 and TRBJ2-2, is KAGVTQTPRYLIKTRGQQVTLSCSPISGHRSVSWYQQTPGQGLQFLFEYFSETQRNKGNFPGRFSGRQFSNSRSEMNVSTLELGDSALYLCASSLGGTGSGELFFGEGSRLTVL.

The genes are TRBV18 and TRBJ2-1; 8 nucleotides align to TRBD2. This CDR3 is built from 15 residues. Germline V CDR1 and CDR2: KGHSH, LQKENI. After removal of 1 base from V and 4 bases from J, the junction contained 3 bases not matched to a gene. CDR3 nucleotide sequence: TGTGCCAGCTCACCACTAGCGGGGACTTACAATGAGCAGTTCTTC. Translated, it gives CASSPLAGTYNEQFF.

This clone was seen a few times. The chain joins TRBV28 to TRBJ2-1, with 14 bases lining up with TRBD2. Unmatched junction bases numbered 11, after V lost 6 bases and J lost 7 bases. The V gene's germline CDR1 is MDHEN and CDR2 SYDVKM. The CDR3 contains 17 residues. CDR3 protein: CASSLRGTSGRSNEQFF. The CDR3 DNA sequence: TGTGCCAGCAGCCTAAGAGGGACTAGCGGGAGATCGAATGAGCAGTTCTTC.

The chain uses TRBV9 and TRBJ2-2; 9 bases align to TRBD2. V lost 4 bases to trimming and J lost 4 bases; unmatched junction nucleotides: 11. The CDR3 contains 17 residues. CDR1 is SGDLS, CDR2 YYNGEE, per germline. CDR3 DNA: TGTGCCAGCAGCACCGATAGACTAGCGGTAATCACCGGGGAGCTGTTTTTT. Translating it yields CASSTDRLAVITGELFF.

The chain couples TRBV13 to TRBJ2-3; TRBD2 agrees at 11 bases. The V gene's germline CDR1 is PRHDT and CDR2 FYEKMQ (reference sequence). With V trimmed by 3 bases and J by 6 bases, 14 bases remained unmatched. This CDR3 is 18 amino acids long. CDR3 protein: CASSFDRRTSGRMDTQYF. For the CDR3, the DNA is TGTGCCAGCAGCTTCGACAGAAGGACTAGCGGGCGGATGGATACGCAGTATTTT.

V usage is TRBV6-1 and J usage is TRBJ2-1, with a possible D match to TRBD1 (6 bases). Germline values: CDR1 MNHNS, CDR2 SASEGT. This CDR3 region has 16 residues. Trimming took off 4 bases at V and 4 bases at J, with 17 bases between the two ends. The DNA of the CDR3 is TGTGCCAGCAGTGCCCGAACAGGGATGGTTTACAATGAGCAGTTCTTC. Protein: CASSARTGMVYNEQFF.

V usage is TRBV29-1 and J usage is TRBJ2-1; 11 nucleotides match TRBD1. Trimming at V came to 6 bases and at J to 4 bases, leaving 20 bases not matched to a gene. CDR1 is SQVTM and CDR2 is ANQGSEA in the germline V gene. The CDR3 loop spans 19 amino acids. The CDR3 sequence is CSVVSWGTGGFSRYNEQFF. In DNA form, the CDR3 reads TGCAGCGTAGTATCTTGGGGGACAGGGGGTTTTAGCAGATACAATGAGCAGTTCTTC.

V and J are TRBV9 and TRBJ2-1; 8 bases are shared with TRBD1. With 4 bases clipped from V and 2 bases from J, the junction kept 8 bases outside the gene matches. From germline, CDR1 is SGDLS and CDR2 YYNGEE. The CDR3 has 16 residues. Here the CDR3 reads CASSFIPGGAYNEQFF. CDR3 in DNA: TGTGCCAGCAGCTTCATTCCAGGGGGCGCCTACAATGAGCAGTTCTTC.

The CDR3 nucleotides are TGTGCCAGCAGCCCAAGATTAGCGGGGGGGCCATCCTACGAGCAGTACTTC. This translates into CASSPRLAGGPSYEQYF. V is TRBV7-6 and J is TRBJ2-7; TRBD2 matches 11 bases. The CDR3 has 17 amino acids. The germline V gene has CDR1 SGHVS and CDR2 FNYEAQ. Unmatched junction bases numbered 10, after V lost 5 bases and J lost 1 base.

CDR3 sequence (DNA): TGTGCCAGCCAACCCGGGGACCGATACGAGCAGTACTTC. Protein: CASQPGDRYEQYF. The rearrangement uses TRBV28 and TRBJ2-7; D might be TRBD1 or TRBD2, each matching 5 bases. Germline CDR1 and CDR2: MDHEN and SYDVKM. The CDR3 runs to 13 residues. Deletions cut 8 bases from V and 4 bases from J, with 15 bases between.